The source of this T cell receptor beta chain is a study of OX40 agonist ivuxolimab in advanced cancers. Study at large: Three patients responded partially, comprising one with hepatocellular carcinoma and two with cutaneous melanoma.

Profiled with immunoSEQ multiplex PCR; TCRdb holds only in-frame clones, not every one. The top ten hold approximately 0.37% of the sample, which has about 65,000 clones, over 75% seen once. V lost 2 bases and J 1 base, leaving 6 bases between the germline ends. The CDR3 totals 14 residues. The germline V gene encodes CDR1 SGHTA and CDR2 FQGNSA. This clonotype was sampled from an adult with an advanced solid tumor such as melanoma, head and neck, liver or kidney cancer. The sample in question was CD4+ or CD8+ T cells sorted from blood, obtained in a trial of the OX40 agonist ivuxolimab. The V gene is TRBV7-2, the J gene TRBJ1-5; D is unresolved. The DNA for the CDR3 is TGTGCCAGCAGCTTATTGGGCAGCAATCAGCCCCAGCATTTT. This codes for CASSLLGSNQPQHF. Looking up the rest from reference TRBV7-2 and TRBJ1-5 gives the full variable domain: GAGVSQSPSNKVTEKGKDVELRCDPISGHTALYWYRQSLGQGLEFLIYFQGNSAPDKSGLPSDRFSAERTGGSVSTLTIQRTQQEDSAVYLCASSLLGSNQPQHFGDGTRLSIL.